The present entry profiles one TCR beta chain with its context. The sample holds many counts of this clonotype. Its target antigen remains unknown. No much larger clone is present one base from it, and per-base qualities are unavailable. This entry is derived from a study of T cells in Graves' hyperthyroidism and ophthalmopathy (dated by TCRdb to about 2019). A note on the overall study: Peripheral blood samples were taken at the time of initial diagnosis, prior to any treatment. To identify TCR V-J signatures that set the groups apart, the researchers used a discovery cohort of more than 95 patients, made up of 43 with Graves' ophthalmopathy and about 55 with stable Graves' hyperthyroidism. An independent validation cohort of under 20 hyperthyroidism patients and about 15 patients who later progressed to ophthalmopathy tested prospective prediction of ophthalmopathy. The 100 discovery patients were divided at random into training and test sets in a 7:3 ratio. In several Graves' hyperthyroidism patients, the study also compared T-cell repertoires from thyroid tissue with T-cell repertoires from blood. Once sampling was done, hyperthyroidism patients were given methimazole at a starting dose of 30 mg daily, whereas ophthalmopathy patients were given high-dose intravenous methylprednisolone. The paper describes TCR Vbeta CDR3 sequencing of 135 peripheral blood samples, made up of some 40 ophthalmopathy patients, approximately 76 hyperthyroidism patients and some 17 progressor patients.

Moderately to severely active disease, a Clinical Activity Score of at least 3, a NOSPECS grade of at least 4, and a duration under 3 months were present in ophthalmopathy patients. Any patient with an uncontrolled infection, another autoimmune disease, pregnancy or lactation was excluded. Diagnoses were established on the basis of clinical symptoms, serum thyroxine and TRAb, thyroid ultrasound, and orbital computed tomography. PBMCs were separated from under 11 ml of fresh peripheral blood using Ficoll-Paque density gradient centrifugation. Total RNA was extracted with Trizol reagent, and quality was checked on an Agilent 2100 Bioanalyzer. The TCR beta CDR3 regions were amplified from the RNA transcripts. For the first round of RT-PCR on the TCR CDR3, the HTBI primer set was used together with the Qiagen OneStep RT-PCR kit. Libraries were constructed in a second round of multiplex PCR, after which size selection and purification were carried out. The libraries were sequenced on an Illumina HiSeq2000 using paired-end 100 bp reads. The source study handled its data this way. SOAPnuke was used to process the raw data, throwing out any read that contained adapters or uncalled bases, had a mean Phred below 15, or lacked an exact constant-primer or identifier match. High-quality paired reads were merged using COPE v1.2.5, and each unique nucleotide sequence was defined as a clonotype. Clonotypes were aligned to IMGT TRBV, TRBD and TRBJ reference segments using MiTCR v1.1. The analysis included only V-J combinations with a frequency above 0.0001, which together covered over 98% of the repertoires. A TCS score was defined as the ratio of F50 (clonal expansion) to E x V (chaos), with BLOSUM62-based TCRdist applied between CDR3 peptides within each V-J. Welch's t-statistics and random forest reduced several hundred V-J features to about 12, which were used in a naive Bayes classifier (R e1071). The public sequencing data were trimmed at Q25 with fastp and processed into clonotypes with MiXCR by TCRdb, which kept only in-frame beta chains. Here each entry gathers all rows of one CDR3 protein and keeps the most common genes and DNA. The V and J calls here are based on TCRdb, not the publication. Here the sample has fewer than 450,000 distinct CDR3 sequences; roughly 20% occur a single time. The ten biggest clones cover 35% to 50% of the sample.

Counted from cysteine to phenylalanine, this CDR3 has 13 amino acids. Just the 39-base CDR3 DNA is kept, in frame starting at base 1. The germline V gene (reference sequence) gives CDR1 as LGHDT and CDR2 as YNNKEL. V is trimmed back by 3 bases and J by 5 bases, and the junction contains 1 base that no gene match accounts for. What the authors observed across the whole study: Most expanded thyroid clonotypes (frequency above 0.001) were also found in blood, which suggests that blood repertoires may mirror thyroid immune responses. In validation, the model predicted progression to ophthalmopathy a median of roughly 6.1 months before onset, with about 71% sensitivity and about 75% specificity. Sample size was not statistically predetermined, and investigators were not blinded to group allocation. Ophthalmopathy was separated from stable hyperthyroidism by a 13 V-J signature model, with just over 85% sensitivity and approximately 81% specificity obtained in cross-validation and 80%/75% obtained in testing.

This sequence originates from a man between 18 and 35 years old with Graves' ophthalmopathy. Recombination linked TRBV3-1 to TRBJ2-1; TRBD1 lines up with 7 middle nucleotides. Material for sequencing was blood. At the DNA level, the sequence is TGTGCCAGCAGCCAGACAGGGAACAATGAGCAGTTCTTC. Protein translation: CASSQTGNNEQFF.